What follows describes a single T cell receptor beta chain. Its antigen is not known. The data originate from a study of Ad26.COV2.S vaccination and SARS-CoV-2 variants. Study as a whole: The vaccine Ad26.COV2.S was put into the muscle once, or twice with 56 days between.

Study-level points and caveats: Total T cell responses may have been underestimated by the TCR breadth and depth analyses. Placebo recipients and vaccine recipients were similar in non-spike TCR breadth. CD8+ and CD4+ T cells specific for spike reportedly responded with substantial breadth after vaccination.

Specified treatment: 15 to 20 received Ad26.COV2.S at low or high dose, single or two shots; about 5 received placebo; per-sample allocation not given. The investigators took samples on day 63 after the first vaccine or placebo injection. Assay used: immunoSEQ multiplex PCR; TCRdb lists only in-frame clones, some missing. The data hold about 420,000 clones, with around 87% observed a single time. The origin of this receptor is a person between 18 and 59 years old who received the Ad26.COV2.S COVID-19 vaccine or a placebo. The specimen was peripheral blood, collected in a trial of Ad26.COV2.S vaccine versus placebo.

The CDR3 DNA sequence: TGTGCCTGGAGTGGGGCCGTCCAAAGCTCCTACGAGCAGTACTTC. It codes for CAWSGAVQSSYEQYF. This chain links TRBV30 with TRBJ2-7; D not certain. The CDR3 has 15 residues. V was trimmed by 1 base and J by 0 bases, leaving 13 bases between them. Germline V gene sequence: CDR1 GTSNPN, CDR2 SVGIG (reference sequence).